The next 13 T cell receptor beta chains were all read from a single sample in a study of cytomegalovirus exposure and HLA in healthy donors. 60 Vbeta and 13 Jbeta primers were used in PCR. TCRdb keeps only in-frame clones here, not all; method: immunoSEQ multiplex PCR. The table lists under 200,000 clones, roughly 80% of them singletons. Sequenced material: PBMCs. Source of these receptors: a woman between 45 and 60 years old in good health and CMV-seronegative.

The V and J genes are TRBV7-2 and TRBJ1-1; D gene unclear. From germline, CDR1 is SGHTA and CDR2 FQGNSA. The V and J ends lost 3 bases and 3 bases respectively, with 5 bases between them. The CDR3 is made up of 12 amino acids. The CDR3 DNA follows: TGTGCCAGCAGCTTTCGGGACACTGAAGCTTTCTTT. This translates into CASSFRDTEAFF.

V and J are TRBV4-3 and TRBJ2-7; 7 bases are shared with TRBD1. The CDR3 extends over 14 amino acids. The germline V gene has CDR1 LGHNA and CDR2 YSLEER. V lost 3 bases, J lost 3 bases, and 5 bases stayed unmatched. The CDR3 region is CASSHRTGDYEQYF. The CDR3 DNA follows: TGCGCCAGCAGCCACAGGACAGGCGACTACGAGCAGTACTTC.

The V and J genes are TRBV30 and TRBJ2-1; 8 nucleotides line up with TRBD2. The CDR3 is 13 amino acids. The V and J ends lost 4 bases and 10 bases, in that order; junction bases with no gene match: 9. Looked up from germline, CDR1 is GTSNPN and CDR2 is SVGIG (reference sequence). The CDR3: CAWTQTSGHEQFF. The CDR3 DNA reads TGTGCCTGGACCCAAACTAGCGGCCACGAGCAGTTCTTC.

Only a few counts were recorded for this clone. This chain connects TRBV5-1 to TRBJ2-7, with D perhaps matching TRBD1 (6 bases). The CDR3 spans 14 residues. The germline gives CDR1 SGHRS, CDR2 YFSETQ. With 0 bases removed from V and 3 bases from J, the gap between germline ends came to 10 bases. CDR3 nucleotide sequence: TGCGCCAGCAGCTTGGCAGGGGATTTCTACGAGCAGTACTTC. This sequence encodes CASSLAGDFYEQYF. Looking up the rest from reference TRBV5-1 and TRBJ2-7 gives the full variable domain: KAGVTQTPRYLIKTRGQQVTLSCSPISGHRSVSWYQQTPGQGLQFLFEYFSETQRNKGNFPGRFSGRQFSNSRSEMNVSTLELGDSALYLCASSLAGDFYEQYFGPGTRLTVT.

The chain combines TRBV19 with TRBJ2-7, with TRBD2 identical over 8 bases. The J segment lost 4 bases and the V segment lost 5 bases, leaving 16 bases of the junction unmatched. CDR3 size: 17 residues. Looked up from germline, CDR1 is LNHDA and CDR2 is SQIVND (reference sequence). CDR3 DNA sequence: TGTGCCAGTAGTCCCCGGGTTACTAGCGGTATAAGGTACGAGCAGTACTTC. Protein product: CASSPRVTSGIRYEQYF.

The V and J genes are TRBV7-9 and TRBJ1-4, with D possibly matching TRBD1 (5 bases). Germline V gives CDR1 SEHNR, CDR2 FQNEAQ (reference sequence). This CDR3 spans 14 amino acids. Trimming cost V 4 bases and J 1 base, with 7 bases left between them. CDR3 bases: TGTGCCAGCAGCTCGGGGGGAACTAATGAAAAACTGTTTTTT. Translation: CASSSGGTNEKLFF.

The V gene is TRBV6-6, the J gene TRBJ1-1, with D tentatively TRBD1 (6 bases). Trimming removed 4 bases from V and 1 base from J, with 10 bases in between. Looked up from germline, CDR1 is MNHNY and CDR2 is SVGAGI (reference sequence). The CDR3 extends over 14 amino acids. The chain's CDR3 is CASSSGTRNTEAFF. The CDR3 nucleotides are TGTGCCAGCAGTTCCGGGACAAGGAACACTGAAGCTTTCTTT.

The CDR3 nucleotides are TGTGCCAGCAGTTTCCGGGACAGGGCTGAAAAACTGTTTTTT. It codes for CASSFRDRAEKLFF. This rearrangement joins TRBV6-7 to TRBJ1-4; 9 positions agree with TRBD1. TRBV6-7 is an ORF, with its function uncertain. V gave up 4 bases and J gave up 7 bases; unmatched junction bases: 4. This CDR3 has 14 residues.

The chain has TRBV5-5 and TRBJ2-3, with 11 bases aligning to TRBD1. This CDR3 region has 15 residues. Unmatched junction bases numbered 6, after V lost 4 bases and J lost 5 bases. Germline V gives CDR1 SGHKS, CDR2 YYEKEE (reference sequence). CDR3 sequence: CASSPDRGQRDTQYF. CDR3 nucleotides: TGTGCCAGCAGCCCGGACAGGGGGCAGAGAGATACGCAGTATTTT.

The chain combines TRBV13 with TRBJ2-3, with 14 bases fitting TRBD2. The CDR3 is made up of 15 amino acids. Germline V gene sequence: CDR1 PRHDT, CDR2 FYEKMQ (reference sequence). After removal of 4 bases from V and 9 bases from J, the junction contained 6 bases not matched to a gene. The CDR3 DNA reads as TGTGCCAGCAGCTCTCCGACTAGCGGGGGGGCGACGCAGTATTTT. Encoded protein: CASSSPTSGGATQYF.

The gene calls are TRBV19 and TRBJ2-1; no clear D. Germline V CDR1 and CDR2: LNHDA, SQIVND (reference sequence). CDR3 length equals 14 residues. V lost 0 bases to trimming and J lost 9 bases, with 12 bases between them. CDR3 in amino acids: CASSIDLVPGEQFF. The CDR3 region has the DNA TGTGCCAGTAGTATAGATCTGGTACCAGGTGAGCAGTTCTTC.

The chain couples TRBV2 to TRBJ1-2; TRBD1 is a possible D gene (6 bases). Trimming left V 7 bases short and J 2 bases short, with 8 bases between. The CDR3 consists of 12 residues. CDR1 and CDR2 (germline): SNHLY, FYNNEI. The CDR3 bases are TGTGCCAGCAAGGACAGAAACTATGGCTACACCTTC. It specifies CASKDRNYGYTF.

The rearrangement joins TRBV7-9 to TRBJ1-1; 9 bases map to TRBD1. The germline gives CDR1 SEHNR, CDR2 FQNEAQ (reference sequence). The V segment lost 1 base and the J segment 11 bases; nucleotides outside the gene matches: 5. The CDR3 length is 13 residues. Here the CDR3 reads CASSLDGDRAAFF. The DNA of the CDR3 is TGTGCCAGCAGCTTAGATGGGGACAGGGCGGCTTTCTTT.